The clone carrying this TCR beta chain was picked up a small number of times. What it binds is unknown. Treatment here: oral pan-JAK inhibitor, 5-10 mg twice daily. After isolation, RNA underwent reverse transcription to generate cDNA as the sequencing template. Generated by immunoSEQ multiplex PCR, the TCRdb table keeps only in-frame clones and is missing some. The sample shows hundreds of thousands of clones, around 64% of them seen only once. This sample was included in a study of CD8+ T cells in alopecia areata. Whole-study findings and limits: Baseline CD8+ expansion's link to response remains uncertain, as there was one nonresponder.

This TCR derives from a human donor with alopecia areata. The sequencing used CD4+ T cells sorted from blood, collected around week 52, from a patient treated with tofacitinib.

The DNA for the CDR3 is TGCGCCAGCAGCCAAGGCCCCCCTCGGACAGAAAATAATTCACCCCTCCACTTT. Translation: CASSQGPPRTENNSPLHF. The rearrangement joins TRBV4-3 to TRBJ1-6, with D tentatively TRBD1 (6 bases). Trimming left V 1 base short and J 5 bases short, with 18 bases between. The CDR3 spans 18 residues. The germline gives CDR1 LGHNA, CDR2 YSLEER.